A single sample gave rise to the 10 T cell receptor beta chains below, sequenced in a study of T cell responses to AZD1222 COVID-19 vaccine. This table comes from immunoSEQ multiplex PCR, and its TCRdb copy is limited to in-frame clones, with some not included. The data show about 140,000 clones, 75% to 95% seen once. This specimen was peripheral blood, taken on day 0 of AZD1222 vaccination. These receptors were collected from an adult in good health.

The chain links TRBV30 to TRBJ1-1, with D unclear. Germline V gene lookup returns CDR1 GTSNPN and CDR2 SVGIG (reference sequence). The CDR3 has 13 amino acids. Between the trimmed V and J ends, which lost 5 bases and 0 bases, there was a span of 10 bases. CDR3 residues: CAWAKNLNTEAFF. For the CDR3, the DNA is TGTGCCTGGGCAAAAAACTTGAACACTGAAGCTTTCTTT.

The J gene is TRBJ1-4, the V gene TRBV19; D might be TRBD1 (5 bases). Germline V gives CDR1 LNHDA, CDR2 SQIVND (reference sequence). The CDR3 consists of 15 residues. With 7 bases removed from V and 8 bases from J, the gap between germline ends came to 20 bases. Here the CDR3 DNA reads TGTGCCAGTACAAGGCAGGGCTCTCTCATAGAAAAACTGTTTTTT. Translating gives CASTRQGSLIEKLFF.

V usage is TRBV5-1 and J usage is TRBJ2-2; D not resolved. The germline gives CDR1 SGHRS, CDR2 YFSETQ. This CDR3 comprises 16 residues. Trimming took off 0 bases at V and 3 bases at J, with 12 bases between the two ends. The CDR3 loop reads CASSLAQGRYTGELFF. In DNA form, the CDR3 reads TGCGCCAGCAGCTTGGCCCAAGGGCGATACACCGGGGAGCTGTTTTTT. Drawing the rest from reference TRBV5-1 and TRBJ2-2, the complete variable domain is KAGVTQTPRYLIKTRGQQVTLSCSPISGHRSVSWYQQTPGQGLQFLFEYFSETQRNKGNFPGRFSGRQFSNSRSEMNVSTLELGDSALYLCASSLAQGRYTGELFFGEGSRLTVL.

The chain carries TRBV30 and TRBJ2-3; D may be TRBD2 (6 bases). V lost 5 bases, J lost 0 bases, and 12 bases lay in between. The CDR3 has 14 residues. The germline CDR1 and CDR2 sequences are GTSNPN and SVGIG (reference sequence). CDR3 sequence (DNA): TGTGCCTGGGGTAGCGGTCTTAGCACAGATACGCAGTATTTT. This translates into CAWGSGLSTDTQYF. Combining the CDR3 with reference TRBV30 and TRBJ2-3 gives the whole variable domain SQTIHQWPATLVQPVGSPLSLECTVEGTSNPNLYWYRQAAGRGLQLLFYSVGIGQISSEVPQNLSASRPQDRQFILSSKKLLLSDSGFYLCAWGSGLSTDTQYFGPGTRLTVL.

The V gene is TRBV3-1 (or the pseudogene TRBV3-2), the J gene TRBJ2-3, with TRBD2 as a possible D gene (5 bases). CDR1 LGHDT and CDR2 YNNKEL come from the germline V gene (reference sequence). The CDR3 spans 12 residues. V dropped 4 bases and J dropped 6 bases, with 8 bases sitting between them. The CDR3 coding sequence is TGTGCCAGCAGCCCTCGCGGGGATACGCAGTATTTT. This encodes CASSPRGDTQYF.

The J gene is TRBJ2-1, the V gene TRBV5-1; TRBD2 matches 10 bases. The ends lost 4 bases at V and 8 bases at J; junction bases unmatched: 9. This CDR3 has 15 amino acids. Germline V gene sequence: CDR1 SGHRS, CDR2 YFSETQ. CDR3 sequence reads: CASSPTSGKGDEQFF. The CDR3 region has the DNA TGCGCCAGCAGCCCCACTAGCGGGAAGGGCGATGAGCAGTTCTTC.

This sequence joins TRBV5-1 and TRBJ1-4; maybe TRBD1 (6 bases). Germline lookup yields CDR1 SGHRS and CDR2 YFSETQ. V dropped 4 bases and J dropped 5 bases, with 18 bases sitting between them. The CDR3 loop spans 16 amino acids. The CDR3 reads CASSLNPGQSNEKLFF. DNA for the CDR3: TGCGCCAGCAGCCTGAACCCTGGACAGTCGAATGAAAAACTGTTTTTT.

The V call is TRBV25-1, the J call TRBJ1-4, with 7 bases identical to TRBD1. Germline CDR1 is MGHDK and CDR2 is SYGVNS. The CDR3 covers 16 residues. J was trimmed by 3 bases and V by 2 bases; bases with no gene match: 6. The CDR3: CASSEGGGGSNEKLFF. As DNA, the CDR3 is TGTGCCAGCAGTGAAGGGGGAGGGGGCTCTAATGAAAAACTGTTTTTT.

This clone was recorded only once. The gene calls are TRBV6-5 and TRBJ2-1, with 9 bases matching TRBD1. Germline CDR1 MNHEY, CDR2 SVGAGI. The junction had 9 bases not matched to a gene; V was cut back by 6 bases and J by 9 bases. The CDR3 totals 14 residues. This chain's CDR3 is CASSNTGTGIEQFF. The CDR3 DNA reads as TGTGCCAGCAGCAACACCGGGACAGGGATTGAGCAGTTCTTC.

Remarks on this clone: This sample includes further DNA sequences coding for the same CDR3. The chain carries TRBV9 and TRBJ2-3; no clear D. This CDR3 has 13 residues. Germline V gene data show CDR1 as SGDLS and CDR2 as YYNGEE. Trimming took off 2 bases at V and 1 base at J, with 5 bases between the two ends. CDR3: CASSVVGTDTQYF. The DNA of the CDR3 is TGTGCCAGCAGCGTGGTGGGCACAGATACGCAGTATTTT.